Below are 27 T cell receptor beta chains sequenced from a single sample in a study of control samples from healthy donors and cancer patients. Clones were read by immunoSEQ multiplex PCR, and TCRdb kept only the in-frame ones, dropping some. The repertoire holds under 85,000 clones, with more than 80% as singletons. Sequences were obtained from PBMCs. Source of these receptors: a woman in her forties or fifties with lung cancer.

This chain joins TRBV3-1 (or the pseudogene TRBV3-2) and TRBJ1-1; the D is unclear. V was pared by 0 bases and J by 3 bases, with 14 bases between. CDR3 length: 16 amino acids. Germline V gene sequence: CDR1 LGHDT, CDR2 YNNKEL (reference sequence). CDR3 nucleotides: TGTGCCAGCAGCCAAGAATTCGGTCGAATGCACACTGAAGCTTTCTTT. Protein product: CASSQEFGRMHTEAFF.

This chain connects TRBV24-1 to TRBJ2-7; TRBD1 matches 8 bases. The V and J ends lost 6 bases and 5 bases, in that order; junction bases with no gene match: 5. Germline V gene sequence: CDR1 KGHDR, CDR2 SFDVKD. The CDR3 spans 13 residues. In nucleotides, the CDR3 is TGTGCCACCAGTCCCCCGACAGGGGACGAGCAGTACTTC. It is translated as CATSPPTGDEQYF.

V usage is TRBV5-1 and J usage is TRBJ1-6; D is unclear. Germline CDR1 and CDR2: SGHRS and YFSETQ. The CDR3 is made up of 15 amino acids. The germline V and J ends were trimmed by 4 bases and 5 bases, with 13 bases remaining between them. CDR3 sequence reads: CASSAEGRDNSPLHF. The DNA of the CDR3 is TGCGCCAGCAGCGCCGAAGGCCGTGATAATTCACCCCTCCACTTT.

The rearrangement uses TRBV19 and TRBJ1-2; 8 positions match TRBD1. The length of the CDR3 is 13 residues. Losses at the gene ends were 7 bases for V and 2 bases for J; bases not matched to a gene: 3. CDR1 LNHDA and CDR2 SQIVND come from the germline V gene (reference sequence). CDR3 in DNA: TGTGCCAGTAAGCGGGACAGGAACTATGGCTACACCTTC. Protein: CASKRDRNYGYTF.

The chain combines TRBV6-2 or TRBV6-3 with TRBJ2-1; TRBD1 aligns across 7 bases. Germline CDR1 is MNHEY and CDR2 is SVGEGT. This CDR3 has 14 residues. Trimming removed 3 bases from V and 6 bases from J; junction bases left unmatched: 5. The CDR3 region is CASSYSPGGNEQFF. The CDR3 DNA follows: TGTGCCAGCAGTTATTCACCAGGGGGCAATGAGCAGTTCTTC.

The V call is TRBV3-1 (or the pseudogene TRBV3-2), the J call TRBJ2-5; D is undetermined. V lost 3 bases to trimming and J lost 4 bases, with 12 bases between them. Germline values: CDR1 LGHDT, CDR2 YNNKEL (reference sequence). The length of the CDR3 is 14 residues. The CDR3 is CASSQAQLRETQYF. The CDR3 DNA reads as TGTGCCAGCAGCCAGGCTCAACTTAGAGAGACCCAGTACTTC.

The V call is TRBV11-3, the J call TRBJ1-1; D is undetermined. Germline V gene data show CDR1 as SGHNT and CDR2 as YENEEA. This CDR3 has 14 residues. Trimming cost V 1 base and J 0 bases, with 6 bases left between them. The CDR3 DNA reads TGTGCCAGCAGCTTAGGGGTTTTGAACACTGAAGCTTTCTTT. Translation: CASSLGVLNTEAFF. The full variable domain, in which reference TRBV11-3 and TRBJ1-1 provide the parts outside the CDR3, is EAGVVQSPRYKIIEKKQPVAFWCNPISGHNTLYWYLQNLGQGPELLIRYENEEAVDDSQLPKDRFSAERLKGVDSTLKIQPAELGDSAVYLCASSLGVLNTEAFFGQGTRLTVV.

V gene TRBV20-1 combines with J gene TRBJ1-2; D ambiguous. In germline, CDR1 is DFQATT, CDR2 SNEGSKA (reference sequence). V shed 5 bases and J shed 6 bases, with 10 bases lying between them. The length of the CDR3 is 11 residues. CDR3 amino acids: CSAAEINGYTF. CDR3 sequence (DNA): TGCAGTGCTGCCGAAATTAATGGCTACACCTTC.

This chain connects TRBV5-1 to TRBJ2-7; TRBD2 might be the D (5 bases). Germline V gives CDR1 SGHRS, CDR2 YFSETQ. V was pared by 0 bases and J by 2 bases, with 12 bases between. The CDR3 length is 15 residues. CDR3 region: CASSLGGSGAYEQYF. DNA for the CDR3: TGCGCCAGCAGCTTGGGCGGCAGCGGAGCCTACGAGCAGTACTTC.

In regard to this clone: Other DNA sequences in the sample encode the same CDR3. This sequence joins TRBV5-1 and TRBJ1-1; 7 bases are a match to TRBD1. The CDR3 totals 14 residues. The germline CDR1 and CDR2 sequences are SGHRS and YFSETQ. The V gene end was trimmed by 0 bases and the J gene end by 4 bases; junction bases not matched to a gene: 3. The CDR3 is CASSLGQGGTEAFF. Written as DNA, the CDR3 is TGCGCCAGCAGCTTGGGACAGGGTGGCACTGAAGCTTTCTTT.

This clone occurred once. The CDR3 DNA sequence: TGTGCCAGCAGCTTACAGGGGAACGTAGCCGAAAAACTGTTTTTT. Its translation is CASSLQGNVAEKLFF. The chain combines TRBV5-4 with TRBJ1-4; 7 bases map to TRBD1. CDR3 length equals 15 residues. CDR1 is SGHNT, CDR2 YYREEE, per germline (reference sequence). J lost 8 bases, V lost 2 bases, and 9 bases had no gene match.

This clone is judged medium-sized (0.01 to 0.1%). The J gene is TRBJ1-1, the V gene TRBV9; 7 nucleotides align to TRBD1. The CDR3 contains 16 residues. Germline trimming cut 4 bases from V and 5 bases from J; bases unmatched to any gene: 14. In germline, CDR1 is SGDLS, CDR2 YYNGEE. DNA of the CDR3: TGTGCCAGCAGCCCCAGCCGAAGACAGGGCGGTACTGAAGCTTTCTTT. Its protein is CASSPSRRQGGTEAFF.

CDR3 amino acids: CASSAVRASNQPQHF. The CDR3 coding sequence is TGTGCCAGCAGTGCTGTCCGGGCCTCCAATCAGCCCCAGCATTTT. The chain joins TRBV6-6 to TRBJ1-5; no clear D gene. The CDR3 is 15 amino acids. Germline CDR1 reads MNHNY; CDR2 reads SVGAGI (reference sequence). V was pared by 5 bases and J by 3 bases, with 14 bases between.

This sequence joins TRBV7-2 and TRBJ2-2; the D gene is possibly TRBD1 (5 bases). Trimming shortened V by 1 base and J by 6 bases, and 15 bases separated the two germline ends. The CDR3 runs 16 residues. The germline gives CDR1 SGHTA, CDR2 FQGNSA. CDR3 sequence (DNA): TGTGCCAGCAGCTTAGTCCCGGCAGGGCTTCCCGGGGAGCTGTTTTTT. As protein: CASSLVPAGLPGELFF.

The chain employs TRBV7-3 and TRBJ1-1, with D perhaps matching TRBD1 (6 bases). The CDR3 contains 15 residues. Trimming stripped 5 bases from V and 1 base from J, with 14 bases between. The germline V gene encodes CDR1 SGHTA and CDR2 FQGTGA. The CDR3 reads CASSRRGTPNTEAFF. The CDR3 DNA follows: TGTGCCAGCAGCCGGAGGGGGACCCCGAACACTGAAGCTTTCTTT.

The chain uses TRBV28 and TRBJ2-3; the D is unclear. Trimming took 4 bases from V and 0 from J, leaving 8 bases between them. The germline CDR1 and CDR2 sequences are MDHEN and SYDVKM. This CDR3 region has 14 residues. For the CDR3, the DNA is TGTGCCAGCAGTTCCCGCTCTAGCACAGATACGCAGTATTTT. Translation gives CASSSRSSTDTQYF. The complete variable domain, with remaining parts taken from reference TRBV28 and TRBJ2-3, reads DVKVTQSSRYLVKRTGEKVFLECVQDMDHENMFWYRQDPGLGLRLIYFSYDVKMKEKGDIPEGYSVSREKKERFSLILESASTNQTSMYLCASSSRSSTDTQYFGPGTRLTVL.

This chain joins TRBV6-5 and TRBJ1-1; D not certain. From germline, CDR1 is MNHEY and CDR2 SVGAGI. V gave up 2 bases and J gave up 0 bases, with 1 base separating them. This CDR3 contains 12 residues. For the CDR3, the DNA is TGTGCCAGCAGTTACATGAACACTGAAGCTTTCTTT. Protein product: CASSYMNTEAFF.

By share of the sample, this clone is medium-sized. This chain connects TRBV6-2 or TRBV6-3 to TRBJ2-1, with TRBD2 matching 13 bases. Trimming at V came to 4 bases and at J to 8 bases, leaving 2 bases not matched to a gene. This CDR3 has 14 amino acids. Germline V CDR1 and CDR2: MNHEY, SVGEGT. The chain's CDR3 is CASSLGLAGYEQFF. The CDR3 nucleotides are TGTGCCAGCAGTTTGGGACTAGCGGGGTATGAGCAGTTCTTC.

This CDR3 reads CASSQGPRNEQYF. The CDR3 DNA reads as TGTGCCAGCAGCCAAGGGCCGCGGAACGAGCAGTACTTC. This sequence joins TRBV3-1 (or the pseudogene TRBV3-2) and TRBJ2-7, with D unresolved. Germline V gene sequence: CDR1 LGHDT, CDR2 YNNKEL (reference sequence). V was shortened by 1 base and J by 5 bases, with 9 bases between the two germline ends. The CDR3 length is 13 residues.

The rearrangement joins TRBV7-9 to TRBJ1-1, with D hard to call. V was trimmed by 1 base and J by 3 bases, leaving 12 bases between them. Germline lookup yields CDR1 SEHNR and CDR2 FQNEAQ (reference sequence). The CDR3 covers 15 residues. The CDR3 DNA is TGTGCCAGCAGCTTAGGGTCCGCCCAGGACACTGAAGCTTTCTTT. Translating it yields CASSLGSAQDTEAFF.

The rearrangement links TRBV19 to TRBJ1-5; D gene unclear. The germline V gene encodes CDR1 LNHDA and CDR2 SQIVND (reference sequence). Trimming pared 3 bases from V and 3 bases from J, leaving 15 bases between. CDR3 length: 16 residues. The CDR3 sequence: CASSILWRTDNQPQHF. DNA of the CDR3: TGTGCCAGTAGTATTTTATGGCGGACGGACAATCAGCCCCAGCATTTT.

J is TRBJ2-3 and V is TRBV6-5, with D unresolved. This CDR3 is 15 amino acids long. Germline V gene lookup returns CDR1 MNHEY and CDR2 SVGAGI. V was cut by 6 bases and J by 0 bases, with 13 bases left in between. CDR3 in DNA: TGTGCCAGCAGCCCGACGGTCACTAGCACAGATACGCAGTATTTT. This gives the protein CASSPTVTSTDTQYF.

The rearrangement joins TRBV27 to TRBJ1-1; no clear D gene. The CDR3 contains 13 residues. Germline-derived CDR1 and CDR2 are MNHEY and SMNVEV (reference sequence). Trimming cost V 2 bases and J 8 bases, with 12 bases left between them. The CDR3 protein is CASSLIGGGEAFF. CDR3 DNA sequence: TGTGCCAGCAGTTTAATCGGTGGAGGGGAAGCTTTCTTT.

The chain carries TRBV7-2 and TRBJ1-2, with 11 bases identical to TRBD1. The CDR3 extends over 16 amino acids. Looked up from germline, CDR1 is SGHTA and CDR2 is FQGNSA. V shed 2 bases, J shed 7 bases, and the junction held 9 bases outside the gene matches. CDR3: CASSLSDRGLYLGYTF. CDR3 sequence (DNA): TGTGCCAGCAGCTTATCGGACAGGGGGCTTTATCTTGGCTACACCTTC.

The rearrangement links TRBV13 to TRBJ1-5, with 8 nucleotides matching TRBD1. CDR3 length: 14 amino acids. Trimming took 0 bases from V and 10 from J; bases not matched to a gene: 5. In germline, CDR1 is PRHDT, CDR2 FYEKMQ (reference sequence). As DNA, the CDR3 is TGTGCCAGCAGCTTAGGGGACAGGGTAAATCCCCAGCATTTT. The encoded protein is CASSLGDRVNPQHF. The full variable domain, completed using reference TRBV13 and TRBJ1-5, is AAGVIQSPRHLIKEKRETATLKCYPIPRHDTVYWYQQGPGQDPQFLISFYEKMQSDKGSIPDRFSAQQFSDYHSELNMSSLELGDSALYFCASSLGDRVNPQHFGDGTRLSIL.

The chain carries TRBV24-1 and TRBJ1-1, with 9 bases aligning to TRBD1. Germline CDR1 KGHDR, CDR2 SFDVKD. The CDR3 extends over 14 amino acids. V dropped 7 bases and J dropped 8; count of bases not matched to a gene: 10. This chain's CDR3 is CATRAGTGGAEAFF. The DNA of the CDR3 is TGTGCCACCAGGGCGGGAACAGGGGGCGCAGAAGCTTTCTTT.

Written as DNA, the CDR3 is TGTGCCTGGAGTGTAACACTGAACACTGAAGCTTTCTTT. This gives the protein CAWSVTLNTEAFF. The gene calls are TRBV30 and TRBJ1-1; no firm D call. Germline CDR1 reads GTSNPN; CDR2 reads SVGIG (reference sequence). V lost 0 bases and J 0 bases, leaving 5 bases between the germline ends. CDR3 length: 13 residues.